This TCR beta chain was obtained from a study of T cells in Graves' hyperthyroidism and ophthalmopathy (dated by TCRdb to between 2018 and 2021). Regarding the research as a whole: Peripheral blood was sampled at the time of initial diagnosis, prior to any treatment. According to the paper, TCR Vbeta CDR3 sequencing was carried out on roughly 130 peripheral blood samples, which came from under 50 ophthalmopathy, about 75 hyperthyroidism and around 17 progressor patients. The roughly 99 discovery patients were divided at random into training and test sets in a 7:3 ratio. An independent validation cohort of under 20 hyperthyroidism patients and 17 patients who later progressed to ophthalmopathy tested prospective prediction of ophthalmopathy. To identify TCR V-J signatures that set the groups apart, the researchers used a discovery cohort of about a hundred patients, made up of fewer than 50 with Graves' ophthalmopathy and 57 with stable Graves' hyperthyroidism. In about 6 Graves' hyperthyroidism patients, the study also compared T-cell repertoires from thyroid tissue with T-cell repertoires from blood. Following sampling, methimazole starting at 30 mg daily was given to hyperthyroidism patients, and high-dose intravenous methylprednisolone was given to ophthalmopathy patients. The study at large found these results: In validation, progression to ophthalmopathy was predicted by the model with 70.59% sensitivity and approximately 78% specificity, a median of approximately 6.5 months before onset. Most expanded thyroid clonotypes (frequency above 0.001) were also found in blood, which suggests that blood repertoires may mirror thyroid immune responses. No statistical method was used to set the sample size in advance, and investigators knew the group allocation. A model built on a 13 V-J signature distinguished ophthalmopathy from stable hyperthyroidism, reaching over 85% sensitivity and about 81% specificity in cross-validation and 80%/75% in testing.

The CDR3 holds 14 amino acids from the cysteine to the phenylalanine. The entry retains the CDR3 DNA only, 42 bases that are in frame from base 1. For CDR1 and CDR2, the germline V gene lists KGHSH and LQKENI. V loses 5 bases, J loses 6 bases, and the germline ends lie 14 bases apart. Moderately to severely active disease, a Clinical Activity Score of at least 3, a NOSPECS grade of at least 4, and a duration under 3 months were present in ophthalmopathy patients. Exclusion was applied to patients with uncontrolled infections, other autoimmune diseases, pregnancy or lactation. Diagnoses were established on the basis of clinical symptoms, serum thyroxine and TRAb, thyroid ultrasound, and orbital computed tomography. PBMCs were isolated from 7.5 to 10 ml of fresh peripheral blood by Ficoll-Paque density gradient centrifugation. Total RNA was extracted using Trizol reagent, and RNA quality was assessed on an Agilent 2100 Bioanalyzer.

The TCR beta CDR3 regions were amplified from RNA transcripts. For the first round of RT-PCR on the TCR CDR3, the HTBI primer set was used together with the Qiagen OneStep RT-PCR kit. Libraries were constructed in a second round of multiplex PCR, after which size selection and purification were performed. Libraries were sequenced paired-end with 100 bp reads on an Illumina HiSeq2000. The study's processing was this. SOAPnuke was used to process the raw data, throwing out any read that contained adapters or uncalled bases, had a mean Phred below 15, or lacked an exact constant-primer or identifier match. High-quality paired reads were merged with COPE v1.2.5, and unique nucleotide sequences were defined as clonotypes. MiTCR v1.1 was used to align clonotypes to the IMGT TRBV, TRBD and TRBJ reference segments. The analysis included only V-J combinations with a frequency above 0.0001, which together covered 98% to 99.2% of the repertoires. A TCS score was defined as the ratio between F50 (clonal expansion) and ExV (chaos), using BLOSUM62-based TCRdist between CDR3 peptides within each V-J. Welch's t-statistics and random forest reduced fewer than 550 V-J features to about 12, which were used in a naive Bayes classifier (R e1071). The public reads were quality trimmed at Q25 with fastp and then assembled into clones with MiXCR by TCRdb, keeping productive beta chains. Rows with one shared CDR3 protein collapse into an entry with the most common genes and DNA. TCRdb assigned the V and J calls; the authors' analysis was not used. The sample table lists more than 300,000 distinct CDR3 sequences, approximately 17% of them with a count of one. The biggest ten clones account for 40% of the sample.

To note about this clonotype: There is no known antigen for this receptor. A much more abundant neighbour one base away suggests this may be a read error.

The rearrangement joined TRBV18 to TRBJ2-1; a weak D assignment points to TRBD2 (7 bases agree). The sequenced sample consisted of blood. The source is a man aged 18 to 29 with Graves' ophthalmopathy. The DNA is TGTGCCAGCTCAGCGGGGGCTAGCCGCAATGAGCAGTTCTTC. The encoded protein is CASSAGASRNEQFF.